This T cell receptor (beta chain) was recorded in a study of cytomegalovirus exposure and HLA in healthy donors. Trimming took 6 bases from V and 8 from J, leaving 17 bases between them. Germline loops: CDR1 SGHRS, CDR2 YFSETQ. The CDR3 spans 13 residues. Primers for the PCR totalled 60 Vbeta and 13 Jbeta. TCRdb's copy holds only in-frame clones and misses some; the assay was immunoSEQ multiplex PCR. Of approximately 60,000 clones in the sample, roughly 80% are singletons; the top ten hold around 1.7%. The rearrangement uses TRBV5-1 and TRBJ1-2, with D possibly matching TRBD1 (6 bases). Sequenced sample: PBMCs. The receptor was derived from a man aged 35 to 55 in good health and CMV-seronegative. CDR3 nucleotides: TGCGCCAGCACCCCGAGGGCAGGGGCGGGCTACACCTTC. It specifies CASTPRAGAGYTF. Full variable domain (outside the CDR3, taken from reference TRBV5-1 and TRBJ1-2): KAGVTQTPRYLIKTRGQQVTLSCSPISGHRSVSWYQQTPGQGLQFLFEYFSETQRNKGNFPGRFSGRQFSNSRSEMNVSTLELGDSALYLCASTPRAGAGYTFGSGTRLTVV.